Below are 20 T cell receptor beta chains sequenced from a single sample in a study of T cell responses to AZD1222 COVID-19 vaccine. Profiled with immunoSEQ multiplex PCR; TCRdb holds only in-frame clones, not every one. Of 130,000 to 150,000 clones in the sample, approximately 93% were seen once. Sequenced here: peripheral blood, sampled after recovery from COVID-19. These receptors were obtained from an adult who had recovered from COVID-19.

V is TRBV3-1 (or the pseudogene TRBV3-2) and J is TRBJ2-2; 8 bases align to TRBD2. J was trimmed by 10 bases and V by 2 bases; bases with no gene match: 6. The CDR3 has 14 residues. Germline CDR1 and CDR2: LGHDT and YNNKEL (reference sequence). As DNA, the CDR3 is TGTGCCAGCAGCCAAAGGACTAGCCACCCGGAGCTGTTTTTT. Protein product: CASSQRTSHPELFF.

The CDR3 bases are TGTGCCAGTAGTATAGATCCGGGAGCTGGGGGTACAGATACGCAGTATTTT. Translation: CASSIDPGAGGTDTQYF. The chain has TRBV19 and TRBJ2-3; D is possibly TRBD2 (6 bases). V lost 0 bases and J lost 3, with 16 bases in between. Per germline, CDR1 LNHDA and CDR2 SQIVND (reference sequence). The CDR3 loop spans 17 amino acids.

This clone was seen only once. The chain links TRBV6-5 to TRBJ2-7, with D hard to call. Germline CDR1 is MNHEY and CDR2 is SVGAGI. The CDR3 is 14 amino acids. Trimming stripped 2 bases from V and 2 bases from J, with 10 bases between. The CDR3 spells CASSYGVGPYEQYF. The CDR3 nucleotides read TGTGCCAGCAGTTACGGAGTAGGACCCTACGAGCAGTACTTC.

This clone came up once. The V call is TRBV4-1, the J call TRBJ1-1; D is uncertain. The CDR3 contains 13 residues. The V end was cut by 5 bases, the J end by 1 base, with 8 bases between. The V gene's germline CDR1 is MGHRA and CDR2 YSYEKL. The CDR3 is CASSSQENTEAFF. DNA for the CDR3: TGCGCCAGCAGCTCCCAGGAGAACACTGAAGCTTTCTTT.

The CDR3 loop is CASSPSDSYGYTF. The CDR3 bases are TGTGCCAGCAGTCCGTCCGACAGCTATGGCTACACCTTC. The chain is built from TRBV28 and TRBJ1-2, with D perhaps TRBD1 (5 bases). The CDR3 is 13 residues long. V lost 5 bases and J 4 bases, leaving 11 bases between the germline ends. CDR1 and CDR2 (germline): MDHEN, SYDVKM.

The gene calls are TRBV4-2 and TRBJ1-1; no clear D gene. V dropped 0 bases and J dropped 2 bases, with 4 bases sitting between them. The V gene's germline CDR1 is LGHNA and CDR2 YNFKEQ. This CDR3 has 13 amino acids. The CDR3 is CASSQESNTEAFF. CDR3 bases: TGTGCCAGCAGCCAAGAGAGCAACACTGAAGCTTTCTTT.

V gene TRBV27 combines with J gene TRBJ1-5; 9 nucleotides line up with TRBD1. Germline CDR1 reads MNHEY; CDR2 reads SMNVEV (reference sequence). The CDR3 loop spans 14 amino acids. The junction had 4 bases not matched to a gene; V was cut back by 5 bases and J by 5 bases. The CDR3 is CASSRDRAYQPQHF. The CDR3 nucleotides read TGTGCCAGCAGTAGGGACAGGGCATATCAGCCCCAGCATTTT.

The V call is TRBV21-1, the J call TRBJ2-7; the DNA was not compared with TRBD1, the D call given in the table. TRBV21-1 is termed a pseudogene. This CDR3 region has 15 residues. The CDR3 loop is CAITDSRALSYEQYF. In DNA, the CDR3 is TGTGCCATTACGGACAGCAGAGCCCTAAGCTACGAGCAGTACTTC.

This rearrangement joins TRBV10-3 to TRBJ1-1; D remains unclear. The V and J ends lost 2 bases and 4 bases respectively, with 8 bases between them. The V gene's germline CDR1 is ENHRY and CDR2 SYGVKD. The CDR3 runs to 13 residues. The CDR3 nucleotides read TGTGCCATCAGTGAGCTGGAGGGCACTGAAGCTTTCTTT. Translating it yields CAISELEGTEAFF.

The rearrangement uses TRBV19 and TRBJ2-1; 10 nucleotides align to TRBD2. Per the germline V gene, CDR1 is LNHDA and CDR2 is SQIVND (reference sequence). Trimming cost V 0 bases and J 12 bases; bases outside gene matches: 11. This CDR3 is 16 amino acids long. CDR3 bases: TGTGCCAGTAGTATAGACGTGGCTAGCGGGAGAGTGAGGCAGTTCTTC. Amino acids: CASSIDVASGRVRQFF.

The V gene is TRBV19, the J gene TRBJ1-2; the D is unclear. In germline, CDR1 is LNHDA, CDR2 SQIVND (reference sequence). The CDR3 is 12 residues long. The germline V and J ends were trimmed by 5 bases and 1 base, with 5 bases remaining between them. CDR3 sequence (DNA): TGTGCCAGTAGTCCGGATAACTATGGCTACACCTTC. It codes for CASSPDNYGYTF. Full variable domain (outside the CDR3, taken from reference TRBV19 and TRBJ1-2): DGGITQSPKYLFRKEGQNVTLSCEQNLNHDAMYWYRQDPGQGLRLIYYSQIVNDFQKGDIAEGYSVSREKKESFPLTVTSAQKNPTAFYLCASSPDNYGYTFGSGTRLTVV.

This chain connects TRBV7-9 to TRBJ2-7; D is undetermined. V was pared by 4 bases and J by 6 bases, with 13 bases between. This CDR3 comprises 13 residues. Germline V gives CDR1 SEHNR, CDR2 FQNEAQ (reference sequence). The CDR3 loop reads CASSSLRGAEQYF. For the CDR3, the DNA is TGTGCCAGCAGCTCCCTCCGTGGTGCCGAGCAGTACTTC.

The chain couples TRBV6-5 to TRBJ2-2, with 7 bases fitting TRBD2. V shed 7 bases and J 9 bases; nucleotides not matched to a gene: 5. CDR3 length: 12 amino acids. The V gene's germline CDR1 is MNHEY and CDR2 SVGAGI. CDR3 DNA: TGTGCCAGCAAGGGAGGGCCCAGGGAGCTGTTTTTT. Its translation is CASKGGPRELFF.

This clone was counted once. The chain employs TRBV11-1 and TRBJ1-5; D uncertain. V lost 5 bases and J 1 base, leaving 15 bases between the germline ends. Germline CDR1 is SGHAT and CDR2 is FQDESV (reference sequence). The CDR3 length is 16 residues. The CDR3 is CASSLRVLTSNQPQHF. In DNA form, the CDR3 reads TGTGCCAGCAGCCTACGGGTCCTAACGAGCAATCAGCCCCAGCATTTT.

This clone was seen once. The V and J genes are TRBV29-1 and TRBJ2-5; D is undetermined. The CDR3 runs to 12 residues. V was pared by 4 bases and J by 4 bases, with 10 bases between. Germline V gives CDR1 SQVTM, CDR2 ANQGSEA. The CDR3 reads CSVVGLLETQYF. Written as DNA, the CDR3 is TGCAGCGTTGTCGGCCTTCTAGAGACCCAGTACTTC.

The V call is TRBV6-5, the J call TRBJ2-5, with D maybe TRBD1 (5 bases). This CDR3 is 13 amino acids long. Germline CDR1 MNHEY, CDR2 SVGAGI. V lost 7 bases and J lost 5, with 14 bases in between. CDR3: CASMFRAAETQYF. In nucleotides, the CDR3 is TGTGCCAGCATGTTCAGGGCGGCGGAGACCCAGTACTTC.

The gene calls are TRBV12-3 or TRBV12-4 and TRBJ1-5; a weak D match, TRBD1 (5 bases). The germline V and J ends were trimmed by 6 bases and 4 bases, with 10 bases remaining between them. The CDR3 runs to 13 residues. The CDR3 coding sequence is TGTGCCAGCAGATTGGGGGGAAATCAGCCCCAGCATTTT. Encoded protein: CASRLGGNQPQHF.

V and J are TRBV9 and TRBJ2-1; either TRBD1 or TRBD2 may supply D (5 bases each). The germline CDR1 and CDR2 sequences are SGDLS and YYNGEE. The CDR3 spans 17 residues. V lost 0 bases and J lost 0, with 13 bases in between. The CDR3, as DNA: TGTGCCAGCAGCGTAGCTGGGGGATCAGGCTCCTACAATGAGCAGTTCTTC. It yields the protein CASSVAGGSGSYNEQFF.

The rearrangement links TRBV9 to TRBJ1-6; D ambiguous. V lost 0 bases and J 0 bases, leaving 7 bases between the germline ends. The CDR3 has 16 residues. From germline, CDR1 is SGDLS and CDR2 YYNGEE. The CDR3 sequence: CASSVASSSYNSPLHF. Here the CDR3 DNA reads TGTGCCAGCAGCGTAGCTTCGAGCTCCTATAATTCACCCCTCCACTTT.

For this clone: The identical CDR3 is also encoded by other nucleotide sequences in the sample. The gene calls are TRBV5-4 and TRBJ2-2, with D hard to call. In germline, CDR1 is SGHNT, CDR2 YYREEE (reference sequence). With 4 bases removed from V and 2 bases from J, the gap between germline ends came to 3 bases. This CDR3 comprises 12 residues. The CDR3 loop is CASSLNTGELFF. The CDR3 DNA reads as TGTGCCAGCAGCCTAAACACCGGGGAGCTGTTTTTT.